This TCR beta chain derives from a study of T-cell reconstitution after alpha-beta-depleted transplantation in children. As it was prepared, the TCRbeta library received unique molecular identifiers. MiXCR was run by TCRdb on the PCR reads, yielding one entry per CDR3 protein. The table has around 600,000 distinct CDR3 sequences, approximately 10% seen once. V was trimmed by 9 bases and J by 5 bases, leaving 25 bases between them. CDR1 is MGHDK and CDR2 is SYGVNS in the germline V gene. CDR3 length equals 16 residues. This clonotype was observed a few times. This TCR was recovered from a human donor who donated a stem cell graft to a child with acute myeloid leukemia. Sequencing used PBMCs from the stem cell graft donor, obtained from the stem cell graft. The genes are TRBV25-1 and TRBJ2-5; D is ambiguous. The CDR3 coding sequence is TGTGCCAGGGGATTTCTCGCGCCGATGCTCAGGGAGACCCAGTACTTC. Translation: CARGFLAPMLRETQYF.